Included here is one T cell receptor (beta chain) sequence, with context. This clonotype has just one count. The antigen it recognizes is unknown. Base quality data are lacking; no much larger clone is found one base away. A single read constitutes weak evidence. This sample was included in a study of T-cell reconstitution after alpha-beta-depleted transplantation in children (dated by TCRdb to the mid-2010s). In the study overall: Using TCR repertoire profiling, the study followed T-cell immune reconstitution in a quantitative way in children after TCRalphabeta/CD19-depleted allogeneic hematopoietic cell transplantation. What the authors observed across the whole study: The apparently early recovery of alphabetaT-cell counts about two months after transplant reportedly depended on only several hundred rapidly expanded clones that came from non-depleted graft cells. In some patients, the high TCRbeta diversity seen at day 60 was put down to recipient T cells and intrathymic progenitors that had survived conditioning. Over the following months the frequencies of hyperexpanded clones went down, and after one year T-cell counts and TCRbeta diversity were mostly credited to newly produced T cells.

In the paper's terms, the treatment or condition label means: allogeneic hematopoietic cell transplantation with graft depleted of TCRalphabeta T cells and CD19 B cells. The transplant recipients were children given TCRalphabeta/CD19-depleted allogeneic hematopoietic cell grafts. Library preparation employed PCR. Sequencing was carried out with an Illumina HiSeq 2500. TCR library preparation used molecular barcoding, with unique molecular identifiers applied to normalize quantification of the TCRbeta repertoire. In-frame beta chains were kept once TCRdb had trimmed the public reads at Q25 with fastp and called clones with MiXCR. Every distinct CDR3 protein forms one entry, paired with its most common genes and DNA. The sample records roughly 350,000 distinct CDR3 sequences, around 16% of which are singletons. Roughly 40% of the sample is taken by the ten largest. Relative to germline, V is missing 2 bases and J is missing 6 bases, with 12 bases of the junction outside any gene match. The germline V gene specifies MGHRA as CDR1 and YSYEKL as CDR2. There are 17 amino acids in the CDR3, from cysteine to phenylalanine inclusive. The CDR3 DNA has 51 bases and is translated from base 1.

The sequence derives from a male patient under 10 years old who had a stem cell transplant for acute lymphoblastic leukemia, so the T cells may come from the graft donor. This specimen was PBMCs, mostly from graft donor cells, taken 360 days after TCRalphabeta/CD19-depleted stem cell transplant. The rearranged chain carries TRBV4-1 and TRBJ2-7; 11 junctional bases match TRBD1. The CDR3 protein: CASSQPPYGTGGVEQYF. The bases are TGCGCCAGCAGCCAACCCCCCTACGGGACAGGGGGGGTCGAGCAGTACTTC.